The 19 T cell receptor beta chains reported below all come from one sample, sequenced in a study of tumor-infiltrating lymphocytes in primary liver carcinoma (dated by TCRdb to between 2016 and 2019). Sequencing used an Illumina HiSeq 2500. TCRbeta-specific cDNA was reverse-transcribed from 500 ng total RNA using a constant-region primer and ProtoScript II reverse transcriptase. TCRbeta libraries were built with three nested multiplex PCR rounds, a slightly modified ARM-PCR procedure. Multiplex TRBV1-TRBV30 forward primers and a Cbeta reverse primer were used in the first two PCR rounds, each of which was run for 9 to 11 cycles. TCRdb reanalyzed the raw reads on its own, using fastp at Q25 for trimming and MiXCR for clone calling, and kept in-frame beta chains. When rows share a CDR3 protein, they turn into one entry using the most common DNA and genes. In this sample the table shows about 30,000 distinct CDR3 sequences, roughly 70% of which occur a single time. 30% to 40% of the sample goes to the ten largest clones.

Without any cell sorting, total RNA and DNA were co-extracted from about 20-30 mg of bulk tissue using the AllPrep DNA/RNA mini kit. The sequencing input was liver tumor tissue from sampling region 3. What the cell subset or site label conveys for this sample: tumor region T3, left-lateral pole. These receptor sequences come from a woman in her twenties or thirties with primary liver carcinoma and hepatitis B virus infection.

The chain carries TRBV11-2 and TRBJ2-2; D ambiguous. Germline V lookup: CDR1 SGHAT, CDR2 FQNNGV. The ends were cut back, 5 bases at V and 6 bases at J, with 19 bases in the middle. This CDR3 comprises 16 residues. CDR3 bases: TGTGCCAGCAGCCCCGAACCCCAATTAAACGCCGGGGAGCTGTTTTTT. This translates into CASSPEPQLNAGELFF. Full variable domain (remainder filled in from reference TRBV11-2 and TRBJ2-2): EAGVAQSPRYKIIEKRQSVAFWCNPISGHATLYWYQQILGQGPKLLIQFQNNGVVDDSQLPKDRFSAERLKGVDSTLKIQPAKLEDSAVYLCASSPEPQLNAGELFFGEGSRLTVL.

As regards this clonotype: The junction shows a germline mismatch at one end, possibly a read error. The chain's CDR3 is CASSVAHSGTEVFF. CDR3 in DNA: TGTGCTAGCAGCGTAGCCCACTCGGGCACTGAAGTTTTCTTT. The J gene is TRBJ1-1, the V gene TRBV9, with no clear D. The CDR3 covers 14 residues. Germline V CDR1 and CDR2: SGDLS, YYNGEE.

On this clonotype itself: One end of the junction does not line up with germline, which may come from a read error. The V call is TRBV10-3, the J call TRBJ2-1, with TRBD2 as a possible D gene (5 bases). The CDR3 is made up of 14 amino acids. Germline V lookup: CDR1 ENHRY, CDR2 SYGVKD. This chain's CDR3 is CAISPMAARDEKFF. Here the CDR3 DNA reads TGTGCCATCAGTCCCATGGCGGCCCGGGATGAGAAGTTCTTC.

For this clonotype: At one boundary the junction diverges from the germline segment, which might be a read error. The genes are TRBV6-5 and TRBJ2-5, with 10 nucleotides matching TRBD1. The CDR3 runs 13 residues. Germline V gene lookup returns CDR1 MNHEY and CDR2 SVGAGI. The CDR3 is CANSIDRGLTRYF. The CDR3 region has the DNA TGTGCCAACAGTATCGACAGGGGGCTGACCCGGTACTTC.

To note about this clonotype: This may be a read error: a much more frequent sequence differs by one nucleotide. The rearrangement joins TRBV4-2 to TRBJ2-3; D uncertain. Per the germline V gene, CDR1 is LGHNA and CDR2 is YNFKEQ. The CDR3 loop spans 14 amino acids. Between the trimmed V and J ends, which lost 4 bases and 1 base, there was a span of 9 bases. The CDR3 DNA follows: TGTGCCAGCAGCCCCATCGTGGGCACAGATACGCAGTATTTT. This sequence encodes CASSPIVGTDTQYF.

For this clonotype: A much bigger clone sits one base away, suggesting this may be a read error. The gene calls are TRBV29-1 and TRBJ2-2; D is undetermined. Germline V gene sequence: CDR1 SQVTM, CDR2 ANQGSEA. V was trimmed by 7 bases and J by 7 bases, leaving 13 bases between them. This CDR3 region has 12 residues. CDR3 sequence: CSAPEHIGELFF. CDR3 bases: TGCAGCGCACCAGAACACATCGGGGAGCTGTTTTTT.

Turning to this clonotype: The junction departs from the called germline gene at one end, perhaps through a read error. CDR3 region: CASSETLPGGAANAGELFF. CDR3 DNA: TGTGCTAGTAGTGAAACCCTTCCCGGGGGCGCCGCGAACGCCGGGGAGCTGTTTTTT. V is TRBV6-1 and J is TRBJ2-2; D may correspond to TRBD1 or TRBD2 (6 bases each). The CDR3 sequence is 19 residues long. Germline V gene sequence: CDR1 MNHNS, CDR2 SASEGT.

About this clonotype: One junction end does not reproduce the germline sequence, and a read error may be involved. V and J are TRBV29-1 and TRBJ2-5; possible D gene TRBD2, 5 bases. This CDR3 has 16 residues. Per germline, CDR1 SQVTM and CDR2 ANQGSEA. CDR3: CNVIPWTGGLHETQYF. In DNA form, the CDR3 reads TGTAACGTAATTCCCTGGACTGGCGGTTTACATGAGACCCAGTACTTC.

To note about this clonotype: Sequence at one end of the junction differs from germline and may be a read error. The V gene is TRBV11-3, the J gene TRBJ2-3, with D perhaps matching TRBD2 (6 bases). Germline-derived CDR1 and CDR2 are SGHNT and YENEEA. CDR3 length: 14 amino acids. CDR3 in amino acids: CTSSISGLTDTKHF. CDR3 bases: TGTACCAGCAGCATTAGCGGCCTCACAGATACGAAGCATTTT.

As concerns this clonotype: Possible read error: a much larger clone is one base away. This chain uses TRBV11-2 with TRBJ2-5; 9 bases are shared with TRBD1. V dropped 7 bases and J dropped 3; count of bases not matched to a gene: 3. From germline, CDR1 is SGHAT and CDR2 FQNNGV. CDR3 size: 13 residues. DNA for the CDR3: TGTGCCAGCAACCGGGACAGGGAAGAGACCCAGTACTTC. It specifies CASNRDREETQYF.

This chain links TRBV6-1 with TRBJ2-2; D possibly matches TRBD1 or TRBD2 (6 bases each). There are 19 residues in the CDR3. Looked up from germline, CDR1 is MNHNS and CDR2 is SASEGT. The V and J ends lost 2 bases and 8 bases respectively, with 27 bases between them. CDR3 sequence (DNA): TGTGCCAGCAGTGAAACCCTTCCCGGGGGCGCCACGAACATGGGGGAGCTGTTTTTT. Residues: CASSETLPGGATNMGELFF.

There are a few counts of this clonotype. Being one base from a much bigger clone, this may be a read error. The rearrangement links TRBV7-7 to TRBJ2-3; unclear D gene. The CDR3 length is 14 residues. Germline assignment: CDR1 SSHAT and CDR2 FNYEAQ (reference sequence). CDR3: CANSLGLSTDTQYF. The CDR3 nucleotides read TGTGCTAACAGCTTAGGGCTTAGCACAGATACGCAGTATTTT.

A word on this clonotype: Since no conserved phenylalanine or tryptophan closes the CDR3, a read error is the likely cause. The chain combines TRBV4-2 with TRBJ2-2; D possibly corresponds to TRBD1 (7 bases). This CDR3 comprises 16 residues. Germline-derived CDR1 and CDR2 are LGHNA and YNFKEQ. The CDR3 reads CVSSQEEGQGGGELFS. DNA for the CDR3: TGTGTCAGCAGCCAAGAAGAGGGGCAGGGGGGCGGGGAACTGTTTTCT.

This clonotype occurred once. The CDR3 carries no conserved terminal phenylalanine or tryptophan, so it likely arises from a read error. The V gene is TRBV5-1, the J gene TRBJ2-1, with a weak D call TRBD2 (5 bases). The CDR3 is 16 residues long. Per germline, CDR1 SGHRS and CDR2 YFSETQ. Trimming took 6 bases from V and 5 from J, leaving 21 bases between them. CDR3 protein: CASTPSPDYSHNEQFL. CDR3 nucleotide sequence: TGCGCCAGCACCCCGTCACCAGACTATTCCCACAATGAGCAGTTCTTA.

Remarks on this clonotype: The CDR3 end shows no conserved phenylalanine or tryptophan, and so a read error is likely. The chain carries TRBV11-2 and TRBJ2-3, with 9 positions matching TRBD1. Germline V lookup: CDR1 SGHAT, CDR2 FQNNGV. The length of the CDR3 is 16 residues. The trim removed 4 bases at V and 6 bases at J, leaving 11 bases unmatched. The CDR3 coding sequence is TGTGCCAGCAGCTCAGCCCGGTTACAGGGGGCGGATACGCAGTATGTT. This gives the protein CASSSARLQGADTQYV.

To note about this clonotype: At one end the junction does not follow the germline gene, possibly because of a read error. The rearrangement uses TRBV11-3 and TRBJ2-3, with a tentative D call TRBD2 (6 bases). CDR1 is SGHNT and CDR2 is YENEEA in the germline V gene. The length of the CDR3 is 14 residues. The CDR3 loop reads CGSSISGLADTQYF. The DNA for the CDR3 is TGTGGCAGCAGCATTAGCGGTCTCGCAGATACGCAGTATTTT.

V and J are TRBV11-2 and TRBJ1-1; D possibly corresponds to TRBD1 (5 bases). V was trimmed by 10 bases and J by 4 bases, leaving 16 bases between them. The CDR3 runs 13 residues. Per germline, CDR1 SGHAT and CDR2 FQNNGV. Written as DNA, the CDR3 is TGTGCCATCACCCTCAATGGGGGCACTGAAGCTTTCTTT. Translated, it gives CAITLNGGTEAFF.

The V call is TRBV29-1, the J call TRBJ2-3, with 10 nucleotides matching TRBD2. This CDR3 is built from 16 residues. Trimming took 7 bases from V and 15 from J; bases not matched to a gene: 25. Germline CDR1 is SQVTM and CDR2 is ANQGSEA. CDR3 protein: CSASLASGSRSDMQYF. The CDR3, as DNA: TGCAGCGCCTCCCTGGCTAGCGGGAGTAGATCAGATATGCAATATTTT.

As concerns this clonotype: One end of the junction varies from germline; a read error may be responsible. The chain combines TRBV11-3 with TRBJ2-3, with D unresolved. The CDR3 runs to 15 residues. The germline CDR1 and CDR2 sequences are SGHNT and YENEEA. The CDR3 DNA follows: TGTGTCAGCAGCTTAAATCGACATACTACAGATGCGCAGTATTTT. Residues: CVSSLNRHTTDAQYF.